Detailed here is one T cell receptor (beta chain). This sample was taken from a study of blood T cell repertoires in COVID-19. CDR3 length: 15 residues. CDR1 and CDR2 from the germline V gene are SEHNR and FQNEAQ (reference sequence). Trimming removed 4 bases from V and 0 bases from J, with 12 bases in between. Study processing details: Estimation of nucleated cell counts relied on the amplification of reference gene primers. Generated by immunoSEQ multiplex PCR, the TCRdb table keeps only in-frame clones and is missing some. D and trimming were read from the DNA, whereas the V and J calls and clone size are those reported in that table. Of some 360,000 clones listed, about 87% were seen once; the top ten hold roughly 2%.

The TCR sequence derives from a woman in her sixties with COVID-19, enrolled during active disease. The genes are TRBV7-9 and TRBJ1-1; possible D gene TRBD1, 6 bases. Sequencing was done on a sample of peripheral blood. The CDR3 DNA reads TGTGCCAGCAGCTCTTTACAGGGTTTGAACACTGAAGCTTTCTTT. Translation gives CASSSLQGLNTEAFF. The full variable domain, completed using reference TRBV7-9 and TRBJ1-1, is DTGVSQNPRHKITKRGQNVTFRCDPISEHNRLYWYRQTLGQGPEFLTYFQNEAQLEKSRLLSDRFSAERPKGSFSTLEIQRTEQGDSAMYLCASSSLQGLNTEAFFGQGTRLTVV.